Included here is one T cell receptor (beta chain) sequence, with context. The antigen is undetermined. This entry is derived from a study of T cells in Graves' hyperthyroidism and ophthalmopathy. Background on the study: Peripheral blood was acquired at first diagnosis, ahead of any therapy whatsoever.

The CDR3 sequence is 14 residues long. V was clipped by 3 bases and J by 9 bases; unmatched bases: 9. Germline CDR1 reads DFQATT; CDR2 reads SNEGSKA (reference sequence). TCR beta CDR3 regions were amplified from RNA transcripts. Initially, a first-round RT-PCR of the TCR CDR3 employed the HTBI primer set. TCRdb analysed the multiplex PCR reads with MiXCR anew, one entry per CDR3 protein. This sample has about 250,000 distinct CDR3 sequences, with around 20% found just once. Study observations and caveats: Most thyroid-expanded clonotypes above 0.001 were also found in blood. Ophthalmopathy was distinguished from stable hyperthyroidism by 13 V-J signatures.

Inclusion characteristics of ophthalmopathy patients comprised a Clinical Activity Score of at least 3, a NOSPECS grade of at least 4, and duration under 3 months. The specimen sequenced was blood. This sequence joins TRBV20-1 and TRBJ2-1, with 9 bases fitting TRBD2. This clonotype was sampled from a man younger than 45 with Graves' ophthalmopathy. CDR3 residues: CSASRPSGKGEQFF. The CDR3 DNA reads as TGCAGTGCTAGCAGGCCTAGCGGGAAGGGTGAGCAGTTCTTC.